The 8 T cell receptor beta chains listed next were all sequenced from one sample in a study of blood T cell repertoires in COVID-19. TCRdb's copy holds only in-frame clones and misses some; the assay was immunoSEQ multiplex PCR. This sample has 45,000 to 65,000 clones, with about nine tenths found just once. Specimen: peripheral blood. These receptors originate from a man aged 50 to 59 with active COVID-19.

The chain uses TRBV9 and TRBJ1-2; maybe TRBD1 (6 bases). The CDR3 is 15 residues long. The germline CDR1 and CDR2 sequences are SGDLS and YYNGEE. V was cut by 4 bases and J by 1 base, with 14 bases left in between. The CDR3 region is CASSFRDTFNYGYTF. CDR3 DNA sequence: TGTGCCAGCAGCTTCCGGGACACCTTTAACTATGGCTACACCTTC.

The J gene is TRBJ2-1, the V gene TRBV27; perhaps TRBD2 as D (6 bases). Germline V CDR1 and CDR2: MNHEY, SMNVEV (reference sequence). The CDR3 runs 15 residues. V lost 6 bases and J 0 bases, leaving 12 bases between the germline ends. The DNA of the CDR3 is TGTGCCAGCAGATTAGGGACTTCCTCCTACAATGAGCAGTTCTTC. Protein sequence: CASRLGTSSYNEQFF.

This clone was counted once. V is TRBV10-3 and J is TRBJ2-1; TRBD1 aligns across 10 bases. Germline assignment: CDR1 ENHRY and CDR2 SYGVKD. With V trimmed by 5 bases and J by 3 bases, 10 bases remained unmatched. The CDR3 runs 17 residues. The CDR3 DNA reads TGTGCCATCAGTACTACAGCGGGACAGGGGAACTACAATGAGCAGTTCTTC. Protein sequence: CAISTTAGQGNYNEQFF.

The chain combines TRBV19 with TRBJ1-5; tentative D call: TRBD1 (6 bases). The CDR3 is made up of 15 amino acids. CDR1 and CDR2 (germline): LNHDA, SQIVND (reference sequence). Trimming stripped 0 bases from V and 1 base from J, with 7 bases between. The CDR3 sequence is CASSIDQGSNQPQHF. CDR3 bases: TGTGCCAGTAGTATAGACCAGGGGAGCAATCAGCCCCAGCATTTT.

V usage is TRBV6-2 or TRBV6-3 and J usage is TRBJ2-3; 7 nucleotides align to TRBD2. This CDR3 has 13 amino acids. CDR1 is MNHEY, CDR2 SVGEGT, per germline. J was trimmed by 3 bases and V by 5 bases; bases with no gene match: 2. DNA for the CDR3: TGTGCCAGCAGTCGGGGGGATACAGATACGCAGTATTTT. Protein: CASSRGDTDTQYF.

The genes are TRBV7-3 and TRBJ2-1, with 11 bases lining up with TRBD2. This CDR3 has 16 amino acids. V lost 5 bases and J lost 2; bases outside the gene matches: 5. From germline, CDR1 is SGHTA and CDR2 FQGTGA. The CDR3: CASSLSGGAAYNEQFF. CDR3 bases: TGTGCCAGCAGCCTTAGCGGGGGGGCCGCCTACAATGAGCAGTTCTTC.

J is TRBJ1-3 and V is TRBV30, with D hard to call. Germline CDR1 reads GTSNPN; CDR2 reads SVGIG (reference sequence). The CDR3 spans 14 residues. V lost 3 bases and J 0 bases, leaving 9 bases between the germline ends. The CDR3 nucleotides are TGTGCCTGGAGCTGGGCGGGCTCTGGAAACACCATATATTTT. Translated: CAWSWAGSGNTIYF.

The chain recombines TRBV27 with TRBJ1-1; 7 nucleotides match TRBD1. V lost 0 bases to trimming and J lost 5 bases; unmatched junction nucleotides: 6. The CDR3 spans 15 residues. Germline V gene sequence: CDR1 MNHEY, CDR2 SMNVEV (reference sequence). The CDR3 bases are TGTGCCAGCAGTTTATCGGTGACAGGGACTACTGAAGCTTTCTTT. Protein product: CASSLSVTGTTEAFF.